A single sample gave rise to the 17 T cell receptor beta chains below, sequenced in a study of Ad26.COV2.S vaccination and SARS-CoV-2 variants. The sample's treatment: 19 received Ad26.COV2.S at low or high dose, single or two shots; 5 received placebo; per-sample allocation not given. Each sample was drawn 63 days after the first injection (of vaccine or placebo). The repertoire was sequenced with immunoSEQ multiplex PCR; TCRdb's copy has only in-frame clones and lacks some. Found here are 350,000 to 500,000 clones, around 90% of them singletons; the top ten hold approximately 4.3%. Sequencing used peripheral blood, obtained in a trial of Ad26.COV2.S vaccine versus placebo. These receptors were obtained from a person between 18 and 59 years old who received the Ad26.COV2.S COVID-19 vaccine or a placebo.

This sequence joins TRBV19 and TRBJ1-5; a weak D match, TRBD1 (5 bases). Germline loops: CDR1 LNHDA, CDR2 SQIVND (reference sequence). CDR3 length: 16 residues. V lost 1 base, J lost 4 bases, and 14 bases lay in between. CDR3 loop: CASSIVGQVGNQPQHF. In nucleotides, the CDR3 is TGTGCCAGTAGTATAGTCGGACAAGTGGGAAATCAGCCCCAGCATTTT.

The chain combines TRBV6-1 with TRBJ2-4; no reliable D call. Germline V gene data show CDR1 as MNHNS and CDR2 as SASEGT. This CDR3 spans 18 amino acids. The V end was cut by 1 base, the J end by 0 bases, with 16 bases between. CDR3 in DNA: TGTGCCAGCAGTGAAGTTTTCCGCCGTTTTTTAGCCAAAAACATTCAGTACTTC. Translating gives CASSEVFRRFLAKNIQYF.

The chain combines TRBV11-2 with TRBJ2-2, with D hard to call. Looked up from germline, CDR1 is SGHAT and CDR2 is FQNNGV. The V gene lost 5 bases and the J gene lost 6 bases, with 13 bases spanning the gap. There are 14 residues in the CDR3. CDR3 loop: CASSPVTGPGELFF. CDR3 bases: TGTGCCAGCAGCCCCGTAACTGGGCCCGGGGAGCTGTTTTTT.

The genes are TRBV5-6 and TRBJ2-1; D gene uncertain. The CDR3 is made up of 16 amino acids. V lost 0 bases and J 0 bases, leaving 10 bases between the germline ends. Germline CDR1 SGHDT, CDR2 YYEEEE. The CDR3: CASSLDRFGSYNEQFF. DNA of the CDR3: TGTGCCAGCAGCTTGGACCGATTTGGCTCCTACAATGAGCAGTTCTTC.

J is TRBJ2-7 and V is TRBV6-2 or TRBV6-3; 9 nucleotides line up with TRBD2. V dropped 4 bases and J dropped 2; count of bases not matched to a gene: 12. The CDR3 runs to 17 residues. The germline V gene has CDR1 MNHEY and CDR2 SVGEGT. CDR3 coding DNA: TGTGCCAGCAGTTCCGACAGAAGACTAGCGGCCACCTACGAGCAGTACTTC. Residues: CASSSDRRLAATYEQYF.

The chain employs TRBV5-4 and TRBJ2-7, with TRBD2 identical over 15 bases. With V trimmed by 4 bases and J by 4 bases, 9 bases remained unmatched. Germline V lookup: CDR1 SGHNT, CDR2 YYREEE (reference sequence). This CDR3 comprises 17 residues. The CDR3, as DNA: TGTGCCAGCAGCCACGGACTAGCGGGAGGGCTCGGATACGAGCAGTACTTC. Translation gives CASSHGLAGGLGYEQYF.

The CDR3 DNA follows: TGTGCCAGCAGCCAAGAAGAAGGCTCCTACAATGAGCAGTTCTTC. Translated, it gives CASSQEEGSYNEQFF. The rearrangement joins TRBV4-2 to TRBJ2-1; D not certain. CDR1 is LGHNA and CDR2 is YNFKEQ in the germline V gene. The CDR3 contains 15 residues. V gave up 0 bases and J gave up 0 bases, with 6 bases separating them.

This clone was counted once. The chain combines TRBV6-2 or TRBV6-3 with TRBJ2-7; D call uncertain. Germline values: CDR1 MNHEY, CDR2 SVGEGT. The V end was cut by 5 bases, the J end by 0 bases, with 2 bases between. The CDR3 is made up of 11 amino acids. Here the CDR3 reads CASSPSYEQYF. DNA of the CDR3: TGTGCCAGCAGTCCCTCCTACGAGCAGTACTTC.

CDR3 sequence (DNA): TGTGCCAGCAGCGTAGAAAGACTAGCGGGAGTAACAGATACGCAGTATTTT. Amino acids: CASSVERLAGVTDTQYF. V gene TRBV9 combines with J gene TRBJ2-3; 12 bases match TRBD2. The CDR3 has 17 residues. CDR1 is SGDLS, CDR2 YYNGEE, per germline. V shed 0 bases and J 3 bases; nucleotides not matched to a gene: 5. Looking up the rest from reference TRBV9 and TRBJ2-3 gives the full variable domain: DSGVTQTPKHLITATGQRVTLRCSPRSGDLSVYWYQQSLDQGLQFLIQYYNGEERAKGNILERFSAQQFPDLHSELNLSSLELGDSALYFCASSVERLAGVTDTQYFGPGTRLTVL.

The chain combines TRBV4-2 with TRBJ1-6; D unclear. V was shortened by 3 bases and J by 0 bases, with 12 bases between the two germline ends. Germline V CDR1 and CDR2: LGHNA, YNFKEQ. The CDR3 spans 17 residues. The CDR3 coding sequence is TGTGCCAGCAGCCACCCGGACGGGAGCTCCTATAATTCACCCCTCCACTTT. The encoded protein is CASSHPDGSSYNSPLHF.

The chain recombines TRBV7-3 with TRBJ2-2, with D unresolved. The germline V and J ends were trimmed by 6 bases and 7 bases, with 12 bases remaining between them. The CDR3 is 13 residues long. CDR1 and CDR2 (germline): SGHTA, FQGTGA. CDR3 amino acids: CASSRVDRGELFF. CDR3 in DNA: TGTGCCAGCAGTCGGGTTGATCGCGGGGAGCTGTTTTTT.

This chain uses TRBV24-1 with TRBJ2-2, with D maybe TRBD1 (6 bases). Trimming pared 5 bases from V and 4 bases from J, leaving 10 bases between. Germline V lookup: CDR1 KGHDR, CDR2 SFDVKD. The CDR3 is made up of 14 amino acids. The CDR3 sequence is CATSAVGGTGELFF. The CDR3 DNA reads as TGTGCCACCAGTGCCGTAGGGGGCACCGGGGAGCTGTTTTTT.

The chain uses TRBV18 and TRBJ2-3; D remains unclear. This CDR3 contains 16 residues. Per germline, CDR1 KGHSH and CDR2 LQKENI. V lost 3 bases and J lost 0, with 13 bases in between. CDR3 DNA: TGTGCCAGCTCACCCTCCTACACGGCTAGCACAGATACGCAGTATTTT. Protein: CASSPSYTASTDTQYF.

The V call is TRBV2, the J call TRBJ2-2; TRBD2 might be the D (6 bases). This CDR3 is built from 13 residues. Trimming cost V 7 bases and J 6 bases, with 12 bases left between them. Germline assignment: CDR1 SNHLY and CDR2 FYNNEI. CDR3 in DNA: TGTGCCAGCACCACGGAGGGTTCCGGGGAGCTGTTTTTT. Translating gives CASTTEGSGELFF.

This clone turned up a few times. The gene calls are TRBV12-3 or TRBV12-4 and TRBJ1-6; the D is unclear. The CDR3 length is 13 residues. The V and J ends lost 8 bases and 0 bases respectively, with 5 bases between them. CDR3 sequence reads: CASASSYNSPLHF. CDR3 sequence (DNA): TGTGCCAGCGCGAGCTCCTATAATTCACCCCTCCACTTT.

V usage is TRBV5-6 and J usage is TRBJ2-6; 8 bases fit TRBD1. The germline gives CDR1 SGHDT, CDR2 YYEEEE. Germline trimming cut 5 bases from V and 4 bases from J; bases unmatched to any gene: 5. The CDR3 loop spans 15 amino acids. The CDR3 loop reads CASSRQGSGANVLTF. CDR3 bases: TGTGCCAGCAGTCGACAGGGGTCCGGGGCCAACGTCCTGACTTTC.

The rearrangement links TRBV3-1 (or the pseudogene TRBV3-2) to TRBJ2-5; 13 nucleotides line up with TRBD2. The trim removed 1 base at V and 1 base at J, leaving 3 bases unmatched. CDR1 LGHDT and CDR2 YNNKEL come from the germline V gene (reference sequence). This CDR3 is 17 amino acids long. The CDR3 loop is CASSQAGTSGAQETQYF. The CDR3 nucleotides read TGTGCCAGCAGCCAAGCCGGGACTAGCGGGGCCCAAGAGACCCAGTACTTC.